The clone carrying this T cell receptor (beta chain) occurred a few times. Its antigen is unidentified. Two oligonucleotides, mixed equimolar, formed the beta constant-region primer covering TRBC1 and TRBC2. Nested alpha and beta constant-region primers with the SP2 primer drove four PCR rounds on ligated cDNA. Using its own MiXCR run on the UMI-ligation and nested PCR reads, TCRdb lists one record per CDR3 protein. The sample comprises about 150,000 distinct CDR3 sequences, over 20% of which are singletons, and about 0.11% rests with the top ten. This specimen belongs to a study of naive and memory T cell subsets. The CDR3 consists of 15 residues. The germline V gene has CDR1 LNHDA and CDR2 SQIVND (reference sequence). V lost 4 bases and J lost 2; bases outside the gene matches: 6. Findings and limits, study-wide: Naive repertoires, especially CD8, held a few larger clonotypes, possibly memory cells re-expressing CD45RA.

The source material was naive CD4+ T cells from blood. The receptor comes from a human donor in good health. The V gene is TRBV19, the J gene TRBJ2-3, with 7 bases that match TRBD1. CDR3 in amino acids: CASSSTGVLTDTQYF. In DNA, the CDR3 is TGTGCCAGTAGTAGCACAGGGGTCCTCACAGATACGCAGTATTTT.